The clone carrying this T cell receptor beta chain appeared a single time. The data stem from a study of blood T cell repertoires in COVID-19. The V gene's germline CDR1 is SGHTA and CDR2 FQGNSA. CDR3 length equals 17 residues. V lost 0 bases and J 4 bases, leaving 17 bases between the germline ends. Under the authors' procedure: Amplified reference gene primers provided the basis for estimating nucleated cell counts. The protocol was immunoSEQ multiplex PCR, while the TCRdb copy is restricted to in-frame clones and leaves out a portion. That table supplies the V and J calls and clone size; D and trimming were determined from the DNA. The sample records 26,000 or so clones, about 91% being singletons.

The source is a human donor with active COVID-19. The donor label of this sample is uncertain. The sequenced sample consisted of peripheral blood. The J gene is TRBJ2-3, the V gene TRBV7-2; D is ambiguous. CDR3 amino acids: CASSLALTPRPADTQYF. CDR3 sequence (DNA): TGTGCCAGCAGCTTAGCGCTAACCCCTAGACCGGCAGATACGCAGTATTTT.